These 30 T cell receptor beta chains came from one sample sequenced in a study of glioma-infiltrating T cells after dendritic cell vaccination. TCRdb's copy holds only in-frame clones and misses some; the assay was immunoSEQ multiplex PCR. Here the sample spans about 38,000 clones, about 80% being singletons. The sample in question was blood, obtained before dendritic cell vaccination. These TCRs come from a human donor with glioblastoma.

The chain joins TRBV25-1 to TRBJ2-1; 10 bases are shared with TRBD2. Germline V gene data show CDR1 as MGHDK and CDR2 as SYGVNS. The J segment lost 8 bases and the V segment lost 7 bases, leaving 14 bases of the junction unmatched. The length of the CDR3 is 16 residues. Written as DNA, the CDR3 is TGTGCCAGCACCCAACAAGCGGGGGGGCCGGTGGATGAGCAGTTCTTC. This translates into CASTQQAGGPVDEQFF. Variable domain in full (rest from reference TRBV25-1 and TRBJ2-1): EADIYQTPRYLVIGTGKKITLECSQTMGHDKMYWYQQDPGMELHLIHYSYGVNSTEKGDLSSESTVSRIRTEHFPLTLESARPSHTSQYLCASTQQAGGPVDEQFFGPGTRLTVL.

The V call is TRBV19, the J call TRBJ2-1; 12 positions match TRBD2. V lost 10 bases and J lost 9; bases outside the gene matches: 16. Germline-derived CDR1 and CDR2 are LNHDA and SQIVND (reference sequence). CDR3 length: 16 residues. The CDR3 DNA sequence: TGTGCCACCTCAAACCGGCTAGCGGGGGGGCTAAGTGAGCAGTTCTTC. As protein: CATSNRLAGGLSEQFF.

The rearrangement joins TRBV5-1 to TRBJ2-3; no definite D call. The length of the CDR3 is 13 residues. The germline CDR1 and CDR2 sequences are SGHRS and YFSETQ. With 4 bases removed from V and 0 bases from J, the gap between germline ends came to 6 bases. Here the CDR3 reads CASSTASTDTQYF. The CDR3 DNA reads as TGCGCCAGCAGCACAGCTAGCACAGATACGCAGTATTTT.

This clone showed up just a few times. The chain combines TRBV19 with TRBJ1-1; 8 bases map to TRBD1. The germline V gene has CDR1 LNHDA and CDR2 SQIVND (reference sequence). V lost 5 bases, J lost 1 base, and 6 bases stayed unmatched. The CDR3 sequence is 15 residues long. Written as DNA, the CDR3 is TGTGCCAGTAGTTCCCAGGGGGCTTCGAACACTGAAGCTTTCTTT. Translating it yields CASSSQGASNTEAFF.

This chain joins TRBV4-3 and TRBJ1-1; 10 bases map to TRBD1. CDR3 size: 15 residues. After removal of 2 bases from V and 6 bases from J, the junction contained 6 bases not matched to a gene. Germline V gene sequence: CDR1 LGHNA, CDR2 YSLEER. DNA for the CDR3: TGCGCCAGCAGCCAAACGACAGGGGGCGCATCTGAAGCTTTCTTT. Protein: CASSQTTGGASEAFF.

This clone was detected once. The chain employs TRBV7-9 and TRBJ2-7; D is perhaps TRBD2 (5 bases). This CDR3 region has 13 residues. V was clipped by 8 bases and J by 2 bases, with 13 bases between them. CDR1 and CDR2 from the germline V gene are SEHNR and FQNEAQ (reference sequence). CDR3 protein: CASSGRLTYEQYF. CDR3 nucleotide sequence: TGTGCCAGCTCGGGAAGATTAACCTACGAGCAGTACTTC.

The chain is built from TRBV6-5 and TRBJ2-1; D remains unclear. The CDR3 length is 14 residues. V gave up 2 bases and J gave up 6 bases, with 11 bases separating them. Per germline, CDR1 MNHEY and CDR2 SVGAGI. The CDR3 DNA reads as TGTGCCAGCAGTTACCGGTCTTGGTTCAATGAGCAGTTCTTC. It specifies CASSYRSWFNEQFF.

V usage is TRBV2 and J usage is TRBJ2-3, with 12 bases matching TRBD2. J was trimmed by 5 bases and V by 5 bases; bases with no gene match: 8. Germline CDR1 and CDR2: SNHLY and FYNNEI. The CDR3 loop spans 16 amino acids. Here the CDR3 DNA reads TGTGCCAGCAGTCGACTAGCGGGGGTGCCGTTAGATACGCAGTATTTT. Translation gives CASSRLAGVPLDTQYF.

This clone appeared a few times. The chain couples TRBV19 to TRBJ2-7; no firm D call. The germline V gene encodes CDR1 LNHDA and CDR2 SQIVND (reference sequence). V lost 6 bases and J lost 5, with 20 bases in between. The CDR3 loop spans 15 amino acids. CDR3: CASSPPAYPSNEQYF. DNA of the CDR3: TGTGCCAGTAGCCCCCCCGCCTACCCTTCAAACGAGCAGTACTTC.

This clone was counted many times. J is TRBJ2-7 and V is TRBV19; a weak D match, TRBD1 (6 bases). The CDR3 totals 15 residues. V was shortened by 9 bases and J by 0 bases, with 18 bases between the two germline ends. CDR1 and CDR2 from the germline V gene are LNHDA and SQIVND (reference sequence). The CDR3 bases are TGTGCCAGCAGCCCGGGACAAGGGGACTCCTACGAGCAGTACTTC. This translates into CASSPGQGDSYEQYF.

The CDR3 loop reads CASSPPRDTYEQYF. In DNA, the CDR3 is TGTGCCAGCTCACCACCGAGAGATACCTACGAGCAGTACTTC. V is TRBV18 and J is TRBJ2-7; D ambiguous. The CDR3 is 14 amino acids. The V gene lost 0 bases and the J gene lost 2 bases, with 8 bases spanning the gap. Germline values: CDR1 KGHSH, CDR2 LQKENI. Variable domain in full (rest from reference TRBV18 and TRBJ2-7): NAGVMQNPRHLVRRRGQEARLRCSPMKGHSHVYWYRQLPEEGLKFMVYLQKENIIDESGMPKERFSAEFPKEGPSILRIQQVVRGDSAAYFCASSPPRDTYEQYFGPGTRLTVT.

The chain joins TRBV20-1 to TRBJ2-7; possible D gene TRBD1, 6 bases. Trimming stripped 6 bases from V and 7 bases from J, with 13 bases between. Germline V lookup: CDR1 DFQATT, CDR2 SNEGSKA (reference sequence). The CDR3 extends over 11 amino acids. The CDR3: CSAQLTGEQYF. CDR3 nucleotides: TGCAGTGCCCAACTCACAGGGGAGCAGTACTTC.

This clone was seen only once. The rearrangement links TRBV28 to TRBJ1-2; no clear D gene. V dropped 5 bases and J dropped 4 bases, with 14 bases sitting between them. Per germline, CDR1 MDHEN and CDR2 SYDVKM. The CDR3 extends over 14 amino acids. This CDR3 reads CASSPPGEGYGYTF. DNA of the CDR3: TGTGCCAGCAGTCCCCCTGGAGAGGGCTATGGCTACACCTTC.

This rearrangement joins TRBV6-6 to TRBJ2-3; a possible D gene is TRBD1 (5 bases). V shed 7 bases and J shed 4 bases, with 15 bases lying between them. CDR1 is MNHNY and CDR2 is SVGAGI in the germline V gene (reference sequence). The CDR3 contains 14 residues. The CDR3 DNA follows: TGTGCCAGCAACCCACCGGTGGGGCCAGATACGCAGTATTTT. It specifies CASNPPVGPDTQYF.

The V gene is TRBV5-4, the J gene TRBJ1-1; D is undetermined. The germline V and J ends were trimmed by 0 bases and 2 bases, with 11 bases remaining between them. The germline CDR1 and CDR2 sequences are SGHNT and YYREEE (reference sequence). The CDR3 sequence is 15 residues long. The CDR3 is CASSLAPQLNTEAFF. The DNA of the CDR3 is TGTGCCAGCAGCTTGGCCCCCCAACTAAACACTGAAGCTTTCTTT.

About this clone itself: At one end, the junction sequence differs from germline, possibly due to a read error. This chain connects TRBV18 to TRBJ2-4, with 9 positions matching TRBD1. Germline V gene data show CDR1 as KGHSH and CDR2 as LQKENI. The CDR3 is 15 amino acids. In DNA, the CDR3 is TGTGCCAGCTCGCCACTAACAGGGGGCCGTGACATTCAGTACTTC. This translates into CASSPLTGGRDIQYF.

In this sample, this clone turned up once. The chain recombines TRBV2 with TRBJ2-5; a weak D match, TRBD2 (5 bases). Germline CDR1 reads SNHLY; CDR2 reads FYNNEI. Trimming stripped 4 bases from V and 10 bases from J, with 19 bases between. The CDR3 is 14 residues long. In DNA, the CDR3 is TGTGCCAGCAGTGTGGGTTTTCTAGCCGAGGACCAGTACTTC. Translation: CASSVGFLAEDQYF.

This chain connects TRBV4-3 to TRBJ2-3, with a possible D match to TRBD1 (6 bases). The CDR3 covers 16 residues. Germline-derived CDR1 and CDR2 are LGHNA and YSLEER. Trimming shortened V by 0 bases and J by 2 bases, and 12 bases separated the two germline ends. The CDR3 here is CASSQEPGANTDTQYF. For the CDR3, the DNA is TGCGCCAGCAGCCAAGAACCAGGGGCGAACACAGATACGCAGTATTTT.

The chain has TRBV5-1 and TRBJ1-2, with TRBD1 identical over 12 bases. The CDR3 extends over 17 amino acids. Trimming at V came to 1 base and at J to 4 bases, leaving 8 bases not matched to a gene. CDR1 SGHRS and CDR2 YFSETQ come from the germline V gene. The CDR3 sequence is CASSLTLGTGGLYGYTF. In nucleotides, the CDR3 is TGCGCCAGCAGCTTGACACTCGGGACAGGGGGCCTCTATGGCTACACCTTC.

This chain connects TRBV18 to TRBJ2-5, with TRBD2 identical over 8 bases. The V segment lost 5 bases and the J segment 2 bases; nucleotides outside the gene matches: 7. The CDR3 contains 15 residues. Per germline, CDR1 KGHSH and CDR2 LQKENI. The CDR3 loop is CASSVAGKWQETQYF. CDR3 in DNA: TGTGCCAGCTCAGTAGCGGGGAAGTGGCAAGAGACCCAGTACTTC.

The count of this clone is one. The chain employs TRBV9 and TRBJ2-7; 8 bases fit TRBD1. The V segment lost 0 bases and the J segment 5 bases; nucleotides outside the gene matches: 1. The germline gives CDR1 SGDLS, CDR2 YYNGEE. The CDR3 runs to 13 residues. CDR3 sequence: CASSVAGGDEQYF. The CDR3 bases are TGTGCCAGCAGCGTAGCAGGGGGCGACGAGCAGTACTTC.

V gene TRBV11-2 combines with J gene TRBJ2-1; D unclear. The CDR3 runs 15 residues. Germline values: CDR1 SGHAT, CDR2 FQNNGV. V was cut by 0 bases and J by 3 bases, with 9 bases left in between. The CDR3 sequence: CASSLDPSYYNEQFF. CDR3 bases: TGTGCCAGCAGCTTAGATCCCTCGTACTACAATGAGCAGTTCTTC.

The genes are TRBV7-6 and TRBJ2-5, with 10 bases that match TRBD2. Unmatched junction bases numbered 13, after V lost 5 bases and J lost 4 bases. The CDR3 has 17 amino acids. The V gene's germline CDR1 is SGHVS and CDR2 FNYEAQ. The CDR3 sequence is CASSPPGASGGVETQYF. The CDR3 DNA follows: TGTGCCAGCAGCCCCCCGGGGGCTAGCGGGGGTGTAGAGACCCAGTACTTC.

V usage is TRBV7-3 and J usage is TRBJ1-2, with D possibly being TRBD1 (6 bases). The V gene's germline CDR1 is SGHTA and CDR2 FQGTGA. The V end lost 5 bases, the J end lost 8 bases, and 18 bases lay between the germline ends. The CDR3 is 14 residues long. CDR3 loop: CASSRTSQGLGYTF. DNA of the CDR3: TGTGCCAGCAGCCGTACGAGTCAGGGGTTGGGCTACACCTTC. Looking up the rest from reference TRBV7-3 and TRBJ1-2 gives the full variable domain: GAGVSQTPSNKVTEKGKYVELRCDPISGHTALYWYRQSLGQGPEFLIYFQGTGAADDSGLPNDRFFAVRPEGSVSTLKIQRTERGDSAVYLCASSRTSQGLGYTFGSGTRLTVV.

This clone was counted only a few times. The chain carries TRBV11-3 and TRBJ2-4; 8 nucleotides align to TRBD1. The junction had 4 bases not matched to a gene; V was cut back by 5 bases and J by 1 base. Germline CDR1 SGHNT, CDR2 YENEEA. This CDR3 has 15 residues. The CDR3 sequence is CASSPRQGAKNIQYF. In DNA, the CDR3 is TGTGCCAGCAGCCCCAGACAGGGGGCCAAAAACATTCAGTACTTC. Filled out from reference TRBV11-3 and TRBJ2-4, the complete variable domain reads EAGVVQSPRYKIIEKKQPVAFWCNPISGHNTLYWYLQNLGQGPELLIRYENEEAVDDSQLPKDRFSAERLKGVDSTLKIQPAELGDSAVYLCASSPRQGAKNIQYFGAGTRLSVL.

This chain links TRBV4-1 with TRBJ2-1; 7 positions agree with TRBD1. With V trimmed by 8 bases and J by 4 bases, 8 bases remained unmatched. Germline V lookup: CDR1 MGHRA, CDR2 YSYEKL. This CDR3 is built from 14 residues. DNA for the CDR3: TGCGCCAGCCGGCCCGGGACAGAATACAATGAGCAGTTCTTC. This translates into CASRPGTEYNEQFF.

The CDR3 DNA reads as TGTGCCAGCAGCTTGGTGGAGGGGGCACTTGGCTACACCTTC. Its translation is CASSLVEGALGYTF. V usage is TRBV5-6 and J usage is TRBJ1-2; TRBD1 aligns across 7 bases. V shed 0 bases and J 7 bases; nucleotides not matched to a gene: 6. CDR1 is SGHDT and CDR2 is YYEEEE in the germline V gene. This CDR3 is built from 14 residues.

The V and J genes are TRBV30 and TRBJ2-7; 8 nucleotides line up with TRBD1. V was pared by 7 bases and J by 6 bases, with 11 bases of the junction left unmatched. Germline-derived CDR1 and CDR2 are GTSNPN and SVGIG (reference sequence). CDR3 length equals 13 residues. DNA for the CDR3: TGTGCCTTGTTACAGGGGGGAATCGGCGAGCAGTACTTC. It yields the protein CALLQGGIGEQYF.

The rearrangement uses TRBV18 and TRBJ1-5; D unclear. The V end was cut by 6 bases, the J end by 8 bases, with 14 bases between. The CDR3 covers 13 residues. Germline-derived CDR1 and CDR2 are KGHSH and LQKENI. The CDR3: CASSPDTSEPQHF. The CDR3 region has the DNA TGTGCCAGCTCCCCGGATACCAGCGAGCCCCAGCATTTT.

V gene TRBV5-8 combines with J gene TRBJ2-7; maybe TRBD1 (5 bases). This CDR3 spans 14 amino acids. The V end lost 3 bases, the J end lost 1 base, and 11 bases lay between the germline ends. The germline V gene encodes CDR1 SGHTS and CDR2 YDEGEE. The CDR3 sequence: CASSSREPSYEQYF. The CDR3 DNA reads as TGTGCCAGCAGCTCCAGGGAACCTTCCTACGAGCAGTACTTC.